One and the same sample provided the 9 T cell receptor beta chains below, sequenced in a study of cytomegalovirus exposure and HLA in healthy donors. A multiplex PCR was run with 60 Vbeta primers and 13 Jbeta primers. Sequenced by immunoSEQ multiplex PCR; TCRdb stores in-frame clones only, minus some. This table has about 160,000 clones, roughly 70% appearing once. Sequencing was carried out using PBMCs. Receptor source: a man aged 40-50 years in good health and CMV-seropositive.

The chain employs TRBV9 and TRBJ2-7; a possible D gene is TRBD1 (6 bases). Trimming removed 0 bases from V and 2 bases from J, with 9 bases in between. Germline V gives CDR1 SGDLS, CDR2 YYNGEE. The CDR3 runs to 14 residues. The CDR3 loop is CASSVAEGAYEQYF. DNA of the CDR3: TGTGCCAGCAGCGTAGCAGAGGGGGCCTACGAGCAGTACTTC.

The chain employs TRBV19 and TRBJ1-6; a weak D match, TRBD1 (5 bases). Germline V lookup: CDR1 LNHDA, CDR2 SQIVND (reference sequence). This CDR3 spans 13 amino acids. V was pared by 3 bases and J by 9 bases, with 9 bases between. The CDR3 sequence is CASSIQGGSPLHF. The CDR3 DNA reads TGTGCCAGTAGTATCCAGGGAGGTTCACCCCTCCACTTT. Combining the CDR3 with reference TRBV19 and TRBJ1-6 gives the whole variable domain DGGITQSPKYLFRKEGQNVTLSCEQNLNHDAMYWYRQDPGQGLRLIYYSQIVNDFQKGDIAEGYSVSREKKESFPLTVTSAQKNPTAFYLCASSIQGGSPLHFGNGTRLTVT.

This rearrangement joins TRBV14 to TRBJ2-7; the D gene is possibly TRBD1 (6 bases). Per germline, CDR1 SGHDN and CDR2 FVKESK. The CDR3 is 15 amino acids. Trimming left V 4 bases short and J 1 base short, with 14 bases between. CDR3 region: CASSPRQERSYEQYF. CDR3 DNA sequence: TGTGCCAGCAGCCCCCGACAGGAAAGGTCCTACGAGCAGTACTTC.

The chain has TRBV7-9 and TRBJ1-1; 9 bases align to TRBD1. The trim removed 5 bases at V and 4 bases at J, leaving 14 bases unmatched. Per germline, CDR1 SEHNR and CDR2 FQNEAQ (reference sequence). CDR3 size: 17 residues. CDR3 residues: CASSTLGTGFLGTEAFF. CDR3 nucleotides: TGTGCCAGCAGCACCCTCGGGACAGGGTTTTTGGGCACTGAAGCTTTCTTT.

The V call is TRBV2, the J call TRBJ1-5, with TRBD1 matching over 7 bases. Trimming at V came to 8 bases and at J to 0 bases, leaving 4 bases not matched to a gene. The CDR3 length is 14 residues. The germline V gene has CDR1 SNHLY and CDR2 FYNNEI. In DNA, the CDR3 is TGTGCCAGCGGGGGACAGAATAGCAATCAGCCCCAGCATTTT. It specifies CASGGQNSNQPQHF.

This clone has a handful of counts. The rearrangement uses TRBV10-3 and TRBJ1-3; TRBD1 agrees at 7 bases. J gave up 4 bases and V 0 bases, and 9 bases lay outside the gene matches. Germline loops: CDR1 ENHRY, CDR2 SYGVKD. This CDR3 has 17 amino acids. Here the CDR3 reads CAISESREGARGNTIYF. CDR3 bases: TGTGCCATCAGTGAGTCACGGGAGGGGGCGCGAGGAAACACCATATATTTT.

The rearrangement joins TRBV7-9 to TRBJ1-2, with D perhaps matching TRBD1 (5 bases). This CDR3 comprises 15 residues. Germline CDR1 SEHNR, CDR2 FQNEAQ (reference sequence). V lost 5 bases and J 8 bases, leaving 21 bases between the germline ends. The chain's CDR3 is CASSPQGGARWGYTF. The CDR3 DNA reads TGTGCCAGCAGCCCCCAGGGAGGGGCCCGCTGGGGCTACACCTTC.

The rearrangement uses TRBV29-1 and TRBJ2-1; D not resolved. V lost 0 bases to trimming and J lost 7 bases, with 7 bases between them. CDR3 length equals 12 residues. Germline CDR1 is SQVTM and CDR2 is ANQGSEA. CDR3 sequence (DNA): TGCAGCGTTGAAGAAAACAGAAATGAGCAGTTCTTC. It encodes CSVEENRNEQFF.

CDR3 amino acids: CASSQGKDIQGAREQFF. The DNA for the CDR3 is TGTGCCAGCAGCCAAGGGAAGGATATACAGGGGGCGCGAGAGCAGTTCTTC. The J gene is TRBJ2-1, the V gene TRBV4-2, with 9 bases lining up with TRBD1. J gave up 10 bases and V 1 base, and 14 bases lay outside the gene matches. The CDR3 covers 17 residues. Germline V gives CDR1 LGHNA, CDR2 YNFKEQ.